This record concerns one TCR beta chain sequence. Original processing notes: Reference gene primer amplification yielded estimated nucleated cell counts. Sequencing used immunoSEQ multiplex PCR; TCRdb keeps in-frame clones, though not all of them. Clone size and V and J calls were adopted from that table, with D and trimming inferred from the DNA. The sample lists about 63,000 clones, 65% to 80% occurring once. This sample was included in a study of blood T cell repertoires in COVID-19. Looking at the study overall: The United States, Italy and Spain were the sources of the acute and convalescent COVID-19 samples. T cells, B-cell-depleted T cells, or PBMCs supplied cDNA or gDNA.

The germline CDR1 and CDR2 sequences are SGDLS and YYNGEE. The junction had 9 bases not matched to a gene; V was cut back by 7 bases and J by 4 bases. The CDR3 spans 15 residues. The sample taken for sequencing was peripheral blood. This TCR was sampled from a human donor in a cohort sampled during active COVID-19. The chain couples TRBV9 to TRBJ2-7; the match to TRBD2 covers 12 bases. The CDR3 region is CASARGLAGGYEQYF. The CDR3 DNA reads as TGTGCCAGCGCCCGGGGGCTAGCGGGAGGGTACGAGCAGTACTTC.